This TCR beta chain emerged from a study of blood T cells in healthy people across ages. General study points: The fall in TCR beta diversity per million T cells was roughly linear with age.

Details on this clonotype: Its antigen is unidentified.

Alongside a J-beta primer mix, a sample-barcoded 5' primer served in a second PCR lasting about 7 to 12 cycles. Each of the cDNA molecules was tagged by a template-switch adaptor with 12 random nucleotides. TCRdb redid the calling of the 5' RACE reads with MiXCR, one entry per CDR3 protein. The sample contains roughly 800,000 distinct CDR3 sequences, about 48% of which appear only once. J gave up 7 bases and V 5 bases, and 10 bases lay outside the gene matches. Germline V gene lookup returns CDR1 SEHNR and CDR2 FQNEAQ (reference sequence). This CDR3 is 14 amino acids long. Sequences were obtained from blood. J is TRBJ1-2 and V is TRBV7-9; 7 positions match TRBD1. This sequence originates from a man older than 75 in good health. The CDR3 spells CASSVQGTTGGYTF. The CDR3 DNA follows: TGTGCCAGCAGCGTACAGGGGACCACAGGTGGCTACACCTTC.